Listed below are T cell receptor beta chains from one sample, sequenced in a study of blood T cell repertoires in COVID-19. The table came from immunoSEQ multiplex PCR; TCRdb's copy has only in-frame clones and leaves some out. The sample has 370,000 or so clones, about 87% seen once. Sequencing was carried out using PBMCs or T cells enriched from blood (not recorded which). All receptors come from a man aged 30-40 years who had recovered from COVID-19. CDR3s include the opening cysteine and the closing phenylalanine or tryptophan. D genes are given only for firm matches. Clone size appears in some rows only: once, few, many, or a class for an expanded clone.

j_gene,d_gene,v_gene,abundance,CDR3aa,CDR3nt
TRBJ2-7,TRBD2,TRBV5-1,NA,CASSLVAGAPYEQYF,TGCGCCAGCAGCTTGGTAGCGGGGGCCCCCTACGAGCAGTACTTC
TRBJ1-3,NA,TRBV6-5,NA,CASSYPQATSGNTIYF,TGTGCCAGCAGTTACCCACAGGCCACCTCTGGAAACACCATATATTTT
TRBJ1-2,TRBD1,TRBV6-5,NA,CASSTGGIGGYTF,TGTGCCAGCAGCACAGGGGGGATCGGCGGCTACACCTTC
TRBJ1-6,NA,TRBV5-1,few,CASSLGAGTGDSPLHF,TGCGCCAGCAGCTTGGGGGCCGGGACGGGGGATTCACCCCTCCACTTT
TRBJ1-2,TRBD1,TRBV5-1,NA,CASSFLGTANYGYTF,TGCGCCAGCAGCTTTTTGGGGACAGCCAACTATGGCTACACCTTC
TRBJ1-1,NA,TRBV6-5,NA,CASSYEPSGSTEAFF,TGTGCCAGCAGTTACGAACCATCAGGAAGCACTGAAGCTTTCTTT
TRBJ2-7,TRBD1,TRBV6-2/TRBV6-3,NA,CASSHGTGDRYEQYF,TGTGCCAGCAGTCACGGTACAGGGGACCGGTACGAGCAGTACTTC
TRBJ2-5,TRBD2,TRBV18,NA,CASSPGLAGQETQYF,TGTGCCAGCTCACCAGGACTAGCGGGTCAAGAGACCCAGTACTTC
TRBJ1-2,NA,TRBV6-1,NA,CASSEVAAGYGYTF,TGTGCCAGCAGTGAAGTTGCCGCAGGCTATGGCTACACCTTC
TRBJ1-4,TRBD1,TRBV6-1,NA,CASSEASGGDEKLFF,TGTGCCAGCAGTGAAGCGTCAGGGGGAGATGAAAAACTGTTTTTT
TRBJ2-1,TRBD2,TRBV3-1/TRBV3-2,NA,CASSQDLGSGGDEQFF,TGTGCCAGCAGCCAAGATCTCGGTAGCGGGGGTGATGAGCAGTTCTTC
TRBJ1-2,TRBD1,TRBV27,NA,CASSFGPEQGAWGYTF,TGTGCCAGCAGTTTCGGCCCCGAACAGGGGGCTTGGGGCTACACCTTC
TRBJ1-1,NA,TRBV5-1,NA,CASSLWALRQAFF,TGCGCCAGCAGCTTGTGGGCCCTCCGACAGGCTTTCTTT
TRBJ2-5,TRBD2,TRBV7-2,NA,CASSPLGLAGVETQYF,TGTGCCAGCAGCCCCCTAGGACTAGCGGGGGTAGAGACCCAGTACTTC
TRBJ2-3,NA,TRBV18,NA,CASSPPEGGDTQYF,TGTGCCAGCTCACCACCCGAGGGTGGAGATACGCAGTATTTT
TRBJ2-4,TRBD1,TRBV28,NA,CASSQQGGIQYF,TGTGCCAGCAGCCAACAGGGGGGCATTCAGTACTTC
TRBJ1-4,TRBD1,TRBV12-3/TRBV12-4,NA,CASRTGPNEKLFF,TGTGCCAGCCGGACAGGACCAAATGAAAAACTGTTTTTT
TRBJ1-5,TRBD1,TRBV11-3,NA,CASSPDGGTGYGEPQHF,TGTGCCAGCAGCCCCGATGGGGGGACAGGCTACGGGGAGCCCCAGCATTTT
TRBJ1-6,NA,TRBV21-1,few,CASRLTGALNNSPLHF,TGTGCCAGCAGGTTGACAGGGGCCCTTAATAATTCACCCCTCCACTTT
TRBJ2-3,NA,TRBV30,NA,CAWSVQASTSGDTQYF,TGTGCCTGGAGTGTTCAGGCTAGTACTTCGGGGGATACGCAGTATTTT
TRBJ1-4,TRBD1,TRBV9,NA,CASSSPQQGGRLESEKLFF,TGTGCCAGCAGCTCCCCCCAACAGGGGGGTCGGCTAGAGAGTGAAAAACTGTTTTTT
TRBJ1-1,NA,TRBV5-1,few,CASSLHRESGGAFF,TGCGCCAGCAGCTTACACAGGGAGTCTGGAGGAGCTTTCTTT
TRBJ1-1,NA,TRBV5-1,once,CASSSLTDMNTEAFF,TGCGCCAGCAGCTCCCTTACAGACATGAACACTGAAGCTTTCTTT
TRBJ1-2,NA,TRBV7-2,NA,CVPGQFVYGYTF,TGCGTACCTGGGCAGTTTGTCTATGGCTACACCTTC
TRBJ2-7,NA,TRBV7-9,NA,CASSLEGAHEQYF,TGTGCCAGCAGCTTAGAAGGGGCCCACGAGCAGTACTTC
TRBJ2-7,NA,TRBV12-5,NA,CASGFTFPSGGSMGSSYEQYF,TGTGCTAGTGGTTTTACGTTTCCCTCTGGGGGGAGCATGGGGAGCTCCTACGAGCAGTACTTC
TRBJ1-2,TRBD1,TRBV29-1,NA,CSVERDRGRGYTF,TGCAGCGTTGAACGGGACAGGGGAAGGGGCTACACCTTC
TRBJ1-1,NA,TRBV6-5,NA,CASSYSIRNTEAFF,TGTGCCAGCAGTTACTCGATTAGGAACACTGAAGCTTTCTTT
TRBJ2-7,TRBD1,TRBV18,NA,CASSPATGYYEQYF,TGTGCCAGCTCACCAGCGACAGGGTACTACGAGCAGTACTTC
TRBJ2-7,TRBD2,TRBV7-2,NA,CASSLAGGDYEQYF,TGTGCCAGCAGCTTAGCGGGAGGGGACTACGAGCAGTACTTC
TRBJ2-5,TRBD1,TRBV9,NA,CASSTRTGTGLTETQYF,TGTGCCAGCAGCACCCGTACCGGGACAGGTTTGACCGAGACCCAGTACTTC
TRBJ2-3,NA,TRBV9,NA,CASSVGGGGQDTQYF,TGTGCCAGCAGCGTAGGGGGAGGGGGGCAGGATACGCAGTATTTT
TRBJ2-5,TRBD2,TRBV12-5,NA,CASGLMRGGQETQYF,TGTGCTAGTGGTTTGATGCGGGGGGGCCAAGAGACCCAGTACTTC
TRBJ2-3,TRBD2,TRBV30,NA,CAWSLAGTSTDTQYF,TGTGCCTGGAGTTTAGCGGGGACTAGCACAGATACGCAGTATTTT
TRBJ1-3,NA,TRBV4-3,NA,CASSQDYTPGNTIYF,TGCGCCAGCAGCCAAGATTACACCCCTGGAAACACCATATATTTT
TRBJ2-1,NA,TRBV7-9,once,CASSFQRGGYYNEQFF,TGTGCCAGCAGCTTCCAACGCGGCGGTTACTACAATGAGCAGTTCTTC
TRBJ2-7,TRBD1,TRBV4-1,few,CASSPRDRLLEQYF,TGCGCCAGCAGCCCCCGGGACAGGCTCCTCGAGCAGTACTTC